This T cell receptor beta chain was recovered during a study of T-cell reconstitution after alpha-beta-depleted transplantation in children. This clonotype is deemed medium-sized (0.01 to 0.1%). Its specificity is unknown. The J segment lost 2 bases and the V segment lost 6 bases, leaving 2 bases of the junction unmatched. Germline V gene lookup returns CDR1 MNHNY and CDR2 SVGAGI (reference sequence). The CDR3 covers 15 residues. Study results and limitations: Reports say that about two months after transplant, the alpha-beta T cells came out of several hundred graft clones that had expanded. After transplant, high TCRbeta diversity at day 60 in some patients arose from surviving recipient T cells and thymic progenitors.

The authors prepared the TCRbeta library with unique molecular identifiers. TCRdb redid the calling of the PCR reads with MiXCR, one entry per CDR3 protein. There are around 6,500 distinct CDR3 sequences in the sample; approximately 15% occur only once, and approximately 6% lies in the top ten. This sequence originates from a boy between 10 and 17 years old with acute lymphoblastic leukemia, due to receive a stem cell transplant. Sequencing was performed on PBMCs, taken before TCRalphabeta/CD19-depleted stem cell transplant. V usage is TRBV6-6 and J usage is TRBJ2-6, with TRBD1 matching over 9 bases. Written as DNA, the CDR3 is TGTGCCAGCAGAGGGACAGGGACTGGGGCCAACGTCCTGACTTTC. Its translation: CASRGTGTGANVLTF.